This is a list of T cell receptor beta chains from one sample in a study of cytomegalovirus exposure and HLA in healthy donors. Clones were read by immunoSEQ multiplex PCR, and TCRdb kept only the in-frame ones, dropping some. The top ten hold approximately 1.5% of the sample, which has about 59,000 clones, 83% seen once. Sequencing was performed on PBMCs. These receptors came from a human donor in good health. Each CDR3 is given with its conserved first and last residue. D genes are given only for firm matches. Size is stated for part of the rows, as once, few or many counts, or as a class when the clone is expanded.

V	D	J	size	CDR3	DNA
TRBV19	TRBD1	TRBJ2-7	once	CASSIARRGHEQYF	TGTGCCAGTAGTATAGCCCGCAGGGGGCACGAGCAGTACTTC
TRBV19	TRBD1	TRBJ2-1	.	CASSKGQPAYNEQFF	TGTGCCAGTAGTAAGGGACAGCCAGCCTACAATGAGCAGTTCTTC
TRBV6-5	.	TRBJ2-3	.	CASSYTPTSTDTQYF	TGTGCCAGCAGTTACACCCCGACTAGCACAGATACGCAGTATTTT
TRBV4-1	TRBD2	TRBJ2-5	once	CASSPHAGLAEETQYF	TGCGCCAGCAGCCCCCACGCCGGACTAGCGGAAGAGACCCAGTACTTC
TRBV9	TRBD1	TRBJ1-1	once	CASSVTGGNTEAFF	TGTGCCAGCAGCGTGACAGGGGGGAACACTGAAGCTTTCTTT
TRBV7-8	TRBD1	TRBJ2-7	.	CASSLASGRGTYEQYF	TGTGCCAGCAGCTTAGCTTCGGGCAGGGGGACCTACGAGCAGTACTTC
TRBV7-2	TRBD1	TRBJ1-5	.	CASSLESGGIQPQHF	TGTGCCAGCAGCTTAGAGTCAGGGGGCATTCAGCCCCAGCATTTT
TRBV6-5	.	TRBJ1-2	.	CASSPKNSINYGYTF	TGTGCCAGCAGCCCTAAGAACTCCATTAACTATGGCTACACCTTC
TRBV6-5	.	TRBJ2-1	.	CASRASSPSYNEQFF	TGTGCCAGCAGGGCCTCTAGCCCCTCCTACAATGAGCAGTTCTTC
TRBV4-3	TRBD2	TRBJ2-3	once	CASSQGRGGASDTQYF	TGCGCCAGCAGCCAAGGCCGCGGGGGGGCGTCAGATACGCAGTATTTT
TRBV7-2	TRBD2	TRBJ2-5	.	CASSPRLAGGETQYF	TGTGCCAGCAGCCCAAGACTAGCGGGAGGGGAGACCCAGTACTTC
TRBV29-1	TRBD1	TRBJ2-1	.	CSVSGGSSYNEQFF	TGCAGCGTTTCAGGGGGAAGCTCCTACAATGAGCAGTTCTTC
TRBV2	TRBD1	TRBJ1-6	once	CASSVDRGSGSPLHF	TGTGCCAGCAGTGTTGACAGGGGTTCAGGTTCACCCCTCCACTTT
TRBV7-9	TRBD1	TRBJ1-3	.	CASSLGRDRVSGNTIYF	TGTGCCAGCAGCTTAGGGCGGGACAGGGTCTCTGGAAACACCATATATTTT
TRBV23-1	TRBD1	TRBJ1-3	.	CASSLPLGDSSGNTIYF	TGCGCCAGCAGTCTCCCCCTGGGGGACAGCTCTGGAAACACCATATATTTT
TRBV6-1	TRBD2	TRBJ2-1	.	CASSEDRGTSIFF	TGTGCCAGCAGTGAAGATCGTGGGACTAGCATATTCTTC
TRBV30	.	TRBJ1-2	.	CAWSVKTDSNYGYTF	TGTGCCTGGAGTGTTAAGACAGACTCTAACTATGGCTACACCTTC
TRBV4-2	TRBD1	TRBJ2-3	.	CASSQDRTGFMTDTQYF	TGTGCCAGCAGCCAAGATAGGACAGGGTTCATGACAGATACGCAGTATTTT
TRBV27	.	TRBJ2-3	.	CASSPQADTQYF	TGTGCCAGCAGCCCTCAGGCAGATACGCAGTATTTT
TRBV2	TRBD1	TRBJ1-2	.	CASSERGRGQGYGYTF	TGTGCCAGCAGTGAACGGGGCAGGGGGCAAGGTTATGGCTACACCTTC
TRBV7-2	TRBD2	TRBJ2-1	few	CASSLPLAGGKNEQFF	TGTGCCAGCAGCTTACCACTAGCGGGGGGTAAGAATGAGCAGTTCTTC
TRBV29-1	TRBD1	TRBJ1-2	.	CSVRTGSEGYTF	TGCAGCGTACGGACAGGGTCGGAGGGCTACACCTTC
TRBV7-9	TRBD1	TRBJ2-7	.	CASSFAAGTGGYEQYF	TGTGCCAGCAGCTTCGCAGCTGGGACAGGCGGTTACGAGCAGTACTTC
TRBV30	.	TRBJ1-5	.	CAWRSSQGYQPQHF	TGTGCCTGGAGGAGTAGTCAGGGATATCAGCCCCAGCATTTT
TRBV18	.	TRBJ2-2	.	CASSHGPSVTNTGELFF	TGTGCCAGCTCACACGGACCTAGCGTCACGAACACCGGGGAGCTGTTTTTT
TRBV5-4	TRBD2	TRBJ2-5	few	CASSLGGSGGQETQYF	TGTGCCAGCAGCTTGGGCGGGTCGGGGGGGCAAGAGACCCAGTACTTC
TRBV28	TRBD2	TRBJ2-3	once	CASSLVAGGDTQYF	TGTGCCAGCAGTTTGGTAGCGGGAGGGGATACGCAGTATTTT
TRBV28	TRBD2	TRBJ2-7	.	CASRFSGSYEQYF	TGTGCCAGCAGATTTAGCGGGAGCTACGAGCAGTACTTC
TRBV28	.	TRBJ2-5	.	CASSFIGGGQETQYF	TGTGCCAGCAGTTTTATAGGGGGGGGGCAAGAGACCCAGTACTTC
TRBV5-5	.	TRBJ1-4	.	CASSLDRATNEKLFF	TGTGCCAGCAGCTTGGACCGAGCAACTAATGAAAAACTGTTTTTT